This T cell receptor beta chain derives from a study of T-cell reconstitution after alpha-beta-depleted transplantation in children. Findings and limits, study-wide: Several hundred rapidly expanded clones from non-depleted graft cells reportedly supplied alpha-beta T cells about two months post-transplant.

The CDR3 has 13 amino acids. Trimming removed 1 base at V and 7 bases at J, with 11 bases between. Looked up from germline, CDR1 is DFQATT and CDR2 is SNEGSKA (reference sequence). Unique molecular identifiers featured in how the TCRbeta library was prepared. TCRdb re-called the PCR reads with MiXCR, one entry per CDR3 protein. The table shows 580,000 or so distinct CDR3 sequences, with more than 20% occurring only once. This clonotype was found many times. Its antigen is as yet unknown. This receptor was identified in a boy younger than two who had a stem cell transplant for acute myeloid leukemia, so the T cells may come from the graft donor. The V gene is TRBV20-1, the J gene TRBJ1-5; D unresolved. The sequencing used PBMCs, mostly from graft donor cells, collected 360 days after TCRalphabeta/CD19-depleted stem cell transplant. Here the CDR3 reads CSARGQIGQPQHF. The CDR3 bases are TGCAGTGCTAGAGGTCAAATCGGCCAGCCCCAGCATTTT.